This T cell receptor (beta chain) was captured by sequencing in a study of shared clonotypes between healthy human individuals. Looking at the study overall: The donor group consisted of a couple of women and three men, aged 18 to 49.

Details on this clone: Its antigen is undetermined.

CDR3 length: 13 residues. V lost 5 bases, J lost 9 bases, and 7 bases stayed unmatched. Germline values: CDR1 SGHAT, CDR2 FQNNGV. In the authors' workflow: Filtering differed since immunoSEQ provided only junctions, with no quality scores. Sequenced by immunoSEQ multiplex PCR; TCRdb stores in-frame clones only, minus some. Clone size and the V and J calls come from that table; the DNA yielded D and trimming. The repertoire holds around 700,000 clones, with about two thirds as singletons. Notes on the study in general: Non-shared clonotypes displayed generation probabilities falling below those of clonotypes present in all four donors.

CD45RA-negative memory and CD45RA+ naive subsets were split from the CD4+ cells. This rearrangement joins TRBV11-2 to TRBJ1-1; 9 nucleotides agree with TRBD1. The origin of this receptor is a woman aged 25-40 years in good health. The sample was memory CD4+ T cells sorted from blood. Subset denoted: CD45RA-negative fraction. As DNA, the CDR3 is TGTGCCAGCAGCGGGGACAGGGCGAGAAAAGCTTTCTTT. Protein product: CASSGDRARKAFF.